Below are 28 T cell receptor beta chains sequenced from a single sample in a study of T cells in Graves' hyperthyroidism and ophthalmopathy (dated by TCRdb to about 2019). The library was generated by multiplex PCR. Sequenced on an Illumina HiSeq 2000. The TCR beta CDR3 regions were amplified from the RNA transcripts. A first-round RT-PCR of the TCR CDR3 used the HTBI primer set with the Qiagen OneStep RT-PCR kit. In-frame beta chains were kept once TCRdb had trimmed the public reads at Q25 with fastp and called clones with MiXCR. Merged by CDR3 protein, the rows form single entries marked with the most common genes and DNA. For this sample there are 700,000 or so distinct CDR3 sequences; roughly 15% appear just once. The top ten clonotypes cover about 8.4% of the sample. Input material: blood. These receptors all come from a man between 18 and 35 years old with Graves' hyperthyroidism.

This clonotype has a count of ten or more. This rearrangement joins TRBV5-1 to TRBJ2-7; the D call may be TRBD1 or TRBD2 (5 bases each). Germline-derived CDR1 and CDR2 are SGHRS and YFSETQ. V gave up 3 bases and J gave up 5 bases, with 6 bases separating them. The CDR3 extends over 11 amino acids. CDR3 DNA sequence: TGCGCCAGCAGCTGGGACCACGAGCAGTACTTC. This gives the protein CASSWDHEQYF.

V gene TRBV19 combines with J gene TRBJ2-7; weak D call: TRBD2 (6 bases). This CDR3 is built from 16 residues. Trimming removed 5 bases from V and 0 bases from J, with 17 bases in between. From germline, CDR1 is LNHDA and CDR2 SQIVND (reference sequence). Here the CDR3 reads CASSRGSGTDSYEQYF. In DNA, the CDR3 is TGTGCCAGTAGTCGGGGGTCCGGGACGGACTCCTACGAGCAGTACTTC. The complete variable domain, with remaining parts taken from reference TRBV19 and TRBJ2-7, reads DGGITQSPKYLFRKEGQNVTLSCEQNLNHDAMYWYRQDPGQGLRLIYYSQIVNDFQKGDIAEGYSVSREKKESFPLTVTSAQKNPTAFYLCASSRGSGTDSYEQYFGPGTRLTVT.

J is TRBJ2-3 and V is TRBV7-8, with D tentatively TRBD1 or TRBD2 (5 bases each). Germline V gene data show CDR1 as SGHVS and CDR2 as FQNEAQ. The V end was cut by 0 bases, the J end by 10 bases, with 17 bases between. The CDR3 length is 15 residues. CDR3 in amino acids: CASSLALGVGKAQYF. DNA of the CDR3: TGTGCCAGCAGCTTAGCGCTGGGGGTGGGAAAAGCGCAGTATTTT. Full variable domain (outside the CDR3, taken from reference TRBV7-8 and TRBJ2-3): GAGVSQSPRYKVAKRGQDVALRCDPISGHVSLFWYQQALGQGPEFLTYFQNEAQLDKSGLPSDRFFAERPEGSVSTLKIQRTQQEDSAVYLCASSLALGVGKAQYFGPGTRLTVL.

This clonotype was detected a few times. The rearrangement links TRBV18 to TRBJ1-4; no firm D call. This CDR3 has 17 amino acids. Germline V CDR1 and CDR2: KGHSH, LQKENI. V was pared by 3 bases and J by 3 bases, with 17 bases between. The CDR3 here is CASSPRYQGLPNEKLFF. The CDR3 DNA sequence: TGTGCCAGCTCACCCCGATATCAAGGGCTTCCTAATGAAAAACTGTTTTTT.

This clonotype was seen many times. The chain has TRBV20-1 and TRBJ2-1; no clear D gene. V shed 6 bases and J shed 7 bases, with 13 bases lying between them. This CDR3 region has 12 residues. CDR1 is DFQATT and CDR2 is SNEGSKA in the germline V gene (reference sequence). CDR3 protein: CSAHRGFNEQFF. The CDR3 bases are TGCAGTGCCCACCGCGGATTTAATGAGCAGTTCTTC.

Only a few counts were recorded for this clonotype. This sequence joins TRBV5-1 and TRBJ2-7; D is possibly TRBD2 (5 bases). Trimming removed 0 bases at V and 0 bases at J, with 13 bases between. CDR1 and CDR2 (germline): SGHRS, YFSETQ. CDR3 length equals 16 residues. CDR3 sequence: CASSLDPRAGSYEQYF. The CDR3 DNA is TGCGCCAGCAGCTTGGACCCCCGGGCGGGCTCCTACGAGCAGTACTTC.

This clonotype was found a few times. The rearrangement joins TRBV4-1 to TRBJ2-3; D is unclear. The CDR3 spans 16 residues. The V gene's germline CDR1 is MGHRA and CDR2 YSYEKL. V was shortened by 5 bases and J by 0 bases, with 15 bases between the two germline ends. This chain's CDR3 is CASSSDETRSTDTQYF. CDR3 DNA: TGCGCCAGCAGCTCCGACGAGACCAGAAGCACAGATACGCAGTATTTT.

This clonotype has a handful of counts. The J gene is TRBJ2-2, the V gene TRBV6-2 or TRBV6-3, with TRBD1 matching 9 bases. Germline V gene lookup returns CDR1 MNHEY and CDR2 SVGEGT. V lost 6 bases and J lost 6; bases outside the gene matches: 11. CDR3 size: 16 residues. CDR3: CASRFPTGGDPGELFF. DNA of the CDR3: TGTGCCAGCAGATTTCCGACAGGGGGGGACCCCGGGGAGCTGTTTTTT.

The rearrangement uses TRBV15 and TRBJ2-3; D not resolved. Looked up from germline, CDR1 is LNHNV and CDR2 is YYDKDF (reference sequence). The CDR3 spans 14 residues. The V end lost 8 bases, the J end lost 4 bases, and 16 bases lay between the germline ends. The DNA of the CDR3 is TGTGCCACCCGACGCTACCACGAGGCAGATACGCAGTATTTT. Translated, it gives CATRRYHEADTQYF.

The genes are TRBV20-1 and TRBJ2-1; D ambiguous. The CDR3 covers 15 residues. The V gene lost 0 bases and the J gene lost 4 bases, with 13 bases spanning the gap. CDR1 is DFQATT, CDR2 SNEGSKA, per germline (reference sequence). The CDR3 bases are TGCAGTGCTAGAGATCCCAGGCTGGGGTACAATGAGCAGTTCTTC. This codes for CSARDPRLGYNEQFF.

This clonotype occurred many times. The chain uses TRBV28 and TRBJ2-5; TRBD2 matches at 13 bases. Per the germline V gene, CDR1 is MDHEN and CDR2 is SYDVKM. The CDR3 spans 15 residues. The ends lost 7 bases at V and 5 bases at J; junction bases unmatched: 7. CDR3 protein: CASTLGTSGTETQYF. The DNA of the CDR3 is TGTGCCAGCACCCTCGGGACTAGCGGGACTGAGACCCAGTACTTC.

This clonotype turned up a few times. V gene TRBV25-1 combines with J gene TRBJ2-3; D not certain. Per the germline V gene, CDR1 is MGHDK and CDR2 is SYGVNS. This CDR3 is built from 13 residues. Trimming cost V 7 bases and J 0 bases, with 8 bases left between them. For the CDR3, the DNA is TGTGCCAGCAAGAGCCCTAGCACAGATACGCAGTATTTT. As protein: CASKSPSTDTQYF.

Ten or more counts support this clonotype. The rearrangement uses TRBV28 and TRBJ2-2, with D perhaps TRBD1 (5 bases). The V and J ends lost 3 bases and 1 base respectively, with 9 bases between them. Germline-derived CDR1 and CDR2 are MDHEN and SYDVKM. This CDR3 region has 15 residues. CDR3 DNA: TGTGCCAGCAGTTTGCCCCAGGGGAACACCGGGGAGCTGTTTTTT. Translation: CASSLPQGNTGELFF.

This clonotype showed up just a few times. V and J are TRBV9 and TRBJ2-2, with 10 bases matching TRBD1. This CDR3 comprises 16 residues. After removal of 4 bases from V and 6 bases from J, the junction contained 9 bases not matched to a gene. CDR1 and CDR2 from the germline V gene are SGDLS and YYNGEE. CDR3 bases: TGTGCCAGCAGCCCGTCCGGGACAGGGGACTCCGGGGAGCTGTTTTTT. Translating gives CASSPSGTGDSGELFF.

The V call is TRBV19, the J call TRBJ1-2, with D perhaps TRBD1 (5 bases). Germline V gene lookup returns CDR1 LNHDA and CDR2 SQIVND (reference sequence). There are 14 residues in the CDR3. Trimming left V 4 bases short and J 6 bases short, with 15 bases between. CDR3 residues: CASSTRTSRDGYTF. CDR3 nucleotide sequence: TGTGCCAGTAGTACCCGGACATCGAGGGATGGCTACACCTTC.

The chain links TRBV6-1 to TRBJ2-1, with TRBD1 as a possible D gene (6 bases). CDR3 length equals 15 residues. V lost 6 bases and J 0 bases, leaving 12 bases between the germline ends. Germline V gene data show CDR1 as MNHNS and CDR2 as SASEGT. The CDR3 protein is CASSTDRSSYNEQFF. CDR3 coding DNA: TGTGCCAGCAGCACCGACAGGAGCTCCTACAATGAGCAGTTCTTC.

There are many counts of this clonotype. This rearrangement joins TRBV11-1 to TRBJ2-4, with D perhaps matching TRBD2 (5 bases). The germline CDR1 and CDR2 sequences are SGHAT and FQDESV (reference sequence). This CDR3 has 14 amino acids. Trimming took off 5 bases at V and 0 bases at J, with 8 bases between the two ends. DNA of the CDR3: TGTGCCAGCAGCCGGGGAATAGCCAAAAACATTCAGTACTTC. Encoded protein: CASSRGIAKNIQYF.

Here the CDR3 reads CASSRLPTSGNQPQHF. DNA of the CDR3: TGTGCCAGTAGTAGGCTTCCGACCTCAGGGAATCAGCCCCAGCATTTT. The V and J genes are TRBV19 and TRBJ1-5; TRBD1 might be the D (5 bases). The CDR3 extends over 16 amino acids. From germline, CDR1 is LNHDA and CDR2 SQIVND (reference sequence). Trimming removed 4 bases from V and 4 bases from J, with 17 bases in between.

Concerning this clonotype: An end of the junction differs from the germline gene, which may be a read error. The DNA for the CDR3 is TGTGCCGGCAGCGAGGTGGGGATTCAGTACTTC. Protein sequence: CAGSEVGIQYF. This sequence joins TRBV28 and TRBJ2-4, with unresolved D. Per germline, CDR1 MDHEN and CDR2 SYDVKM. CDR3 length: 11 residues.

The chain has TRBV19 and TRBJ1-5; tentatively, D is TRBD1 (5 bases). Germline assignment: CDR1 LNHDA and CDR2 SQIVND (reference sequence). V was cut by 8 bases and J by 1 base, with 15 bases left in between. This CDR3 has 15 residues. The CDR3 DNA is TGTGCCAGTGACGCACCGGGACGAAGCAATCAGCCCCAGCATTTT. Residues: CASDAPGRSNQPQHF.

The chain uses TRBV10-3 and TRBJ2-1; the match to TRBD2 covers 14 bases. V lost 4 bases and J lost 5; bases outside the gene matches: 7. Germline values: CDR1 ENHRY, CDR2 SYGVKD. This CDR3 is 17 amino acids long. CDR3 loop: CAISAPTSGRANNEQFF. CDR3 bases: TGTGCCATCAGTGCTCCGACTAGCGGGAGGGCCAACAATGAGCAGTTCTTC.

This clonotype appeared a few times. The V call is TRBV20-1, the J call TRBJ1-1; D is possibly TRBD1 (6 bases). This CDR3 spans 13 amino acids. The V end was cut by 4 bases, the J end by 4 bases, with 13 bases between. Germline V CDR1 and CDR2: DFQATT, SNEGSKA (reference sequence). The CDR3 here is CSATRGAGTEAFF. CDR3 coding DNA: TGCAGTGCTACCCGGGGGGCCGGCACTGAAGCTTTCTTT.

This clonotype has a handful of counts. J is TRBJ2-1 and V is TRBV28; D is undetermined. The germline gives CDR1 MDHEN, CDR2 SYDVKM. This CDR3 is 16 amino acids long. V lost 3 bases, J lost 2 bases, and 14 bases lay in between. CDR3 residues: CASSFGVGRTYNEQFF. The CDR3 region has the DNA TGTGCCAGCAGTTTCGGTGTTGGACGTACCTACAATGAGCAGTTCTTC. Using reference TRBV28 and TRBJ2-1 for the parts outside the CDR3, the full variable domain is DVKVTQSSRYLVKRTGEKVFLECVQDMDHENMFWYRQDPGLGLRLIYFSYDVKMKEKGDIPEGYSVSREKKERFSLILESASTNQTSMYLCASSFGVGRTYNEQFFGPGTRLTVL.

This chain's CDR3 is CASSPFGSGYGYTF. The CDR3 region has the DNA TGTGCCAGCTCCCCGTTTGGCAGCGGCTATGGCTACACCTTC. The gene calls are TRBV18 and TRBJ1-2; no definite D call. Germline CDR1 is KGHSH and CDR2 is LQKENI. The CDR3 is 14 residues long. Trimming left V 6 bases short and J 4 bases short, with 15 bases between.

In its sample, this clonotype was seen many times. V usage is TRBV20-1 and J usage is TRBJ2-4; D gene unclear. Germline lookup yields CDR1 DFQATT and CDR2 SNEGSKA (reference sequence). The CDR3 runs to 15 residues. V was trimmed by 5 bases and J by 1 base, leaving 15 bases between them. The CDR3 here is CSAGVYGLAKNIQYF. CDR3 coding DNA: TGCAGTGCTGGCGTCTACGGTCTCGCCAAAAACATTCAGTACTTC.

The rearrangement uses TRBV4-3 and TRBJ2-1, with 9 bases aligning to TRBD2. The junction had 11 bases not matched to a gene; V was cut back by 0 bases and J by 8 bases. This CDR3 has 17 residues. The germline CDR1 and CDR2 sequences are LGHNA and YSLEER. This CDR3 is CASSQDSPGLARDEQFF. CDR3 coding DNA: TGCGCCAGCAGCCAAGATAGCCCGGGACTAGCAAGAGATGAGCAGTTCTTC.

This clonotype has ten or more counts. This rearrangement joins TRBV5-1 to TRBJ1-2; no firm D call. Trimming shortened V by 4 bases and J by 1 base, and 11 bases separated the two germline ends. CDR3 size: 14 residues. Germline loops: CDR1 SGHRS, CDR2 YFSETQ. The CDR3 spells CASSTDGVNYGYTF. CDR3 DNA: TGCGCCAGCAGCACAGATGGGGTTAACTATGGCTACACCTTC.

This clonotype was picked up many times. V and J are TRBV7-8 and TRBJ2-7, with unresolved D. This CDR3 comprises 13 residues. Trimming stripped 5 bases from V and 2 bases from J, with 10 bases between. Germline CDR1 reads SGHVS; CDR2 reads FQNEAQ. The CDR3 loop is CASSARMAYEQYF. The DNA of the CDR3 is TGTGCCAGCAGCGCAAGGATGGCCTACGAGCAGTACTTC.